The clone carrying this T cell receptor (beta chain) was seen more than once but under ten times. The CDR3 loop spans 17 amino acids. Germline CDR1 and CDR2: SGHTA and FQGNSA. V shed 1 base and J 4 bases; nucleotides not matched to a gene: 8. Method: immunoSEQ multiplex PCR; TCRdb's copy keeps in-frame clones and lacks some. Here the sample spans more than 150,000 clones, 80% to 90% being singletons. The entry originates in a study of blood T cell repertoires in COVID-19. Background on the study: From the United States, Italy and Spain came samples of acute and convalescent COVID-19. The cDNA or gDNA used as material had been derived from T cells, B-cell-depleted T cells, or PBMCs.

This clonotype originated in a woman aged 70 to 79 with COVID-19, enrolled during active disease. The chain combines TRBV7-2 with TRBJ2-2, with 8 bases aligning to TRBD2. Material: peripheral blood. CDR3 region: CASSLVVGLAGTGELFF. The CDR3, as DNA: TGTGCCAGCAGCTTAGTGGTCGGACTAGCAGGCACCGGGGAGCTGTTTTTT.